The source of this TCR beta chain is a study of blood T cell repertoires in COVID-19. Turning to the study itself: COVID-19 samples, acute and convalescent, were from the United States, Italy and Spain. T cells, B-cell-depleted T cells, or PBMCs supplied cDNA or gDNA.

Source study methods: Nucleated cell counts were estimated from reference gene primer amplification. The table came from immunoSEQ multiplex PCR; TCRdb's copy has only in-frame clones and leaves some out. The D gene and trimming were derived from the DNA, and the V and J assignments and clone size from that table. The data contain 35,000 to 55,000 clones, about nine tenths of them seen just once; the ten biggest clones take up less than 20%. Germline CDR1 SGHTA, CDR2 FQGNSA. The CDR3 is made up of 14 amino acids. The V gene lost 1 base and the J gene lost 8 bases, with 12 bases spanning the gap. A few counts support this clone.

V usage is TRBV7-2 and J usage is TRBJ2-1; TRBD1 might be the D (5 bases). This sequence was found in a man between 70 and 80 years old with active COVID-19. Source material: peripheral blood. CDR3: CASSLGTPVYEQFF. As DNA, the CDR3 is TGTGCCAGCAGCTTAGGGACACCCGTTTATGAGCAGTTCTTC. The full variable domain, rest sourced from reference TRBV7-2 and TRBJ2-1, is GAGVSQSPSNKVTEKGKDVELRCDPISGHTALYWYRQSLGQGLEFLIYFQGNSAPDKSGLPSDRFSAERTGGSVSTLTIQRTQQEDSAVYLCASSLGTPVYEQFFGPGTRLTVL.